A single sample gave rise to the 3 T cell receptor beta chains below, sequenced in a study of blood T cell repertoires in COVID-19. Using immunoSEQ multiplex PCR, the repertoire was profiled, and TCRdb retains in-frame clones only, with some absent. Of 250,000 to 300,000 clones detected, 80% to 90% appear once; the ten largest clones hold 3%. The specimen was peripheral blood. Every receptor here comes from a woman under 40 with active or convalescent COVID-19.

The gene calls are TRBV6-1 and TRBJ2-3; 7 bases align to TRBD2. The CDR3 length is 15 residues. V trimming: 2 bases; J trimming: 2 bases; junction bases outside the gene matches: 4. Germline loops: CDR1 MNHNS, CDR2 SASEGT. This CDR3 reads CASSERGGFTDTQYF. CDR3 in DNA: TGTGCCAGCAGTGAACGCGGGGGATTCACAGATACGCAGTATTTT.

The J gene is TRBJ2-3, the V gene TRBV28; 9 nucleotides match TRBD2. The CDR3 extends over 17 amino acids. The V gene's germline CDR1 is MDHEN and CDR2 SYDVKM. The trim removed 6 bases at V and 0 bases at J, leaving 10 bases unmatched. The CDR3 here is CASSLGSSGGSTDTQYF. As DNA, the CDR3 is TGTGCCAGCAGCCTCGGATCCAGCGGGGGGAGCACAGATACGCAGTATTTT.

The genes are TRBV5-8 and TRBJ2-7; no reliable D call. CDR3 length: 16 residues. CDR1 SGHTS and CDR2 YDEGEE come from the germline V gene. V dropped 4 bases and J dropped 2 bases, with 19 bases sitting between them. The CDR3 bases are TGTGCCAGCAGCCCGGTAGTATTTGCGAGTACCTACGAGCAGTACTTC. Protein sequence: CASSPVVFASTYEQYF. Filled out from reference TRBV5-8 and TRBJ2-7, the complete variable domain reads EAGVTQSPTHLIKTRGQQATLRCSPISGHTSVYWYQQALGLGLQFLLWYDEGEERNRGNFPPRFSGRQFPNYSSELNVNALELEDSALYLCASSPVVFASTYEQYFGPGTRLTVT.